The T cell receptor beta chain under discussion was sequenced for a study of T cell repertoires in cytomegalovirus infection. TCRdb used MiXCR to reprocess the reads, holding one entry per CDR3 protein. There are hundreds of thousands of distinct CDR3 sequences in the sample; about 42% occur only once, and 43% lies in the top ten. The CDR3 covers 17 residues. Trimming stripped 4 bases from V and 6 bases from J, with 25 bases between. In germline, CDR1 is MGHRA, CDR2 YSYEKL. Concerning this clonotype: No antigen is known for it.

The sequences come from cultured PBMCs, collected from culture after CMV antigen stimulation. This TCR came from a human donor in good health (CMV status not recorded). Some clones in this sample may be carry-over from other donors' samples. The gene calls are TRBV4-1 and TRBJ2-7; TRBD1 or TRBD2 may be the D gene (7 bases each). The CDR3 nucleotides read TGCGCCAGCAGCCTAAAAGGTACCGGGACAGCGGGGATCGAGCAGTACTTC. This codes for CASSLKGTGTAGIEQYF.